This T cell receptor beta chain was found in a study of T cells in Graves' hyperthyroidism and ophthalmopathy. Study-wide findings and caveats: A 13 V-J model separated ophthalmopathy from stable hyperthyroidism.

Amplification of TCR beta CDR3 regions was performed using RNA transcripts as template. An initial round of RT-PCR targeting the TCR CDR3 relied on the HTBI primer set. TCRdb ran MiXCR on the multiplex PCR reads and lists one entry per CDR3 protein. Of roughly 500,000 distinct CDR3 sequences in the sample, 16% were seen once. Patients were excluded for uncontrolled infection, other autoimmune disease, pregnancy or lactation. Diagnoses used clinical symptoms, serum thyroxine and TRAb, thyroid ultrasound and orbital computed tomography. Isolation of PBMCs was performed on approximately 10 ml fresh peripheral blood. The CDR3 consists of 14 residues. V lost 7 bases to trimming and J lost 4 bases; unmatched junction nucleotides: 12. CDR1 and CDR2 (germline): SQVTM, ANQGSEA. Ten or more counts support this clonotype. Its antigen remains unknown.

The source material was blood. This chain connects TRBV29-1 to TRBJ2-5, with 7 bases that match TRBD1. The clonotype was recovered from a woman aged 25 to 39 with Graves' ophthalmopathy. This CDR3 reads CSGLRGTEGETQYF. The CDR3 DNA follows: TGCAGCGGACTGAGAGGGACAGAGGGAGAGACCCAGTACTTC.